This TCR beta chain was recovered during a study of blood T cell repertoires in COVID-19. Study-level background: Acute and convalescent COVID-19 specimens originated in the United States, Italy and Spain. T cells, B-cell-depleted T cells, or PBMCs provided the cDNA or gDNA that served as material.

The sample holds a few counts of this clone. CDR1 and CDR2 from the germline V gene are WSHSY and SAAADI. The CDR3 runs 14 residues. V lost 5 bases and J lost 0, with 11 bases in between. As handled by the study authors: Quantification of nucleated cells was approximated via reference gene primer amplification. Method: immunoSEQ multiplex PCR; TCRdb's copy keeps in-frame clones and lacks some. The DNA gave D and trimming, while V, J and clone size come from that table. Counted here are fewer than 150,000 clones, about 90% occurring once; the ten biggest clones make up 7.7%. Sequenced input: peripheral blood. This TCR derives from a human donor in a cohort sampled during active COVID-19. The rearrangement links TRBV10-2 to TRBJ2-7; possible D gene TRBD2, 5 bases. The CDR3 region has the DNA TGCGCCAGCAGTCGGGTTGGGAGCTCCTACGAGCAGTACTTC. Its protein product is CASSRVGSSYEQYF.